These 9 T cell receptor beta chains were sequenced from one sample in a study of blood T cell repertoires in COVID-19. TCRdb's copy holds only in-frame clones and misses some; the assay was immunoSEQ multiplex PCR. The sample contains about 33,000 clones, roughly nine tenths of which appear only once. The specimen sequenced was peripheral blood. The receptors here all came from a human donor in a cohort sampled during active COVID-19.

This clone was detected once. CDR3 residues: CASSSNREVTEAFF. In nucleotides, the CDR3 is TGCGCCAGCAGCTCCAACAGGGAAGTCACTGAAGCTTTCTTT. The genes are TRBV5-1 and TRBJ1-1, with a tentative D call TRBD1 (6 bases). The CDR3 contains 14 residues. Germline V gene sequence: CDR1 SGHRS, CDR2 YFSETQ. The V gene lost 3 bases and the J gene lost 4 bases, with 13 bases spanning the gap.

The CDR3 protein is CASSLGGFSGNTIYF. The CDR3 DNA reads as TGTGCCAGCAGCTTAGGAGGTTTCTCTGGAAACACCATATATTTT. The chain has TRBV7-6 and TRBJ1-3; D not resolved. The CDR3 extends over 15 amino acids. V was trimmed by 1 base and J by 0 bases, leaving 7 bases between them. CDR1 and CDR2 (germline): SGHVS, FNYEAQ.

V is TRBV7-9 and J is TRBJ2-5; the match to TRBD2 covers 7 bases. The CDR3 is made up of 15 amino acids. V trimming: 5 bases; J trimming: 3 bases; junction bases outside the gene matches: 9. CDR1 is SEHNR, CDR2 FQNEAQ, per germline (reference sequence). The CDR3 reads CASSPWSGDKETQYF. In DNA, the CDR3 is TGTGCCAGCAGCCCCTGGAGCGGGGATAAAGAGACCCAGTACTTC.

The genes are TRBV7-2 and TRBJ2-7; D may be TRBD1 (6 bases). Germline CDR1 and CDR2: SGHTA and FQGNSA. This CDR3 has 14 residues. Trimming stripped 6 bases from V and 7 bases from J, with 19 bases between. The CDR3 loop is CASSPDRRSSEQYF. The CDR3 bases are TGTGCCAGCAGTCCTGACAGGAGGTCTTCGGAGCAGTACTTC.

The V call is TRBV28, the J call TRBJ2-3; 7 nucleotides align to TRBD2. Germline trimming cut 7 bases from V and 2 bases from J; bases unmatched to any gene: 15. CDR3 length: 17 amino acids. The V gene's germline CDR1 is MDHEN and CDR2 SYDVKM. CDR3 coding DNA: TGTGCCAGCACCTACCTCTTAACGGGAGGCCACACAGATACGCAGTATTTT. It codes for CASTYLLTGGHTDTQYF.

J is TRBJ2-7 and V is TRBV11-1, with TRBD2 as a possible D gene (6 bases). CDR1 SGHAT and CDR2 FQDESV come from the germline V gene (reference sequence). The V gene lost 2 bases and the J gene lost 4 bases, with 15 bases spanning the gap. The CDR3 loop spans 15 amino acids. The CDR3 nucleotides read TGTGCCAGCAGCTTAAGACTAGGAGATAATTACGAGCAGTACTTC. It codes for CASSLRLGDNYEQYF.

The V call is TRBV28, the J call TRBJ2-3, with 11 bases fitting TRBD1. The CDR3 has 15 amino acids. V was pared by 11 bases and J by 3 bases, with 10 bases of the junction left unmatched. Germline CDR1 reads MDHEN; CDR2 reads SYDVKM. The DNA for the CDR3 is TGTGCCTGCCGGTCCGGACAGGGGGCGACAGATACGCAGTATTTT. Translation: CACRSGQGATDTQYF. The full variable domain, with the rest looked up from reference TRBV28 and TRBJ2-3, is DVKVTQSSRYLVKRTGEKVFLECVQDMDHENMFWYRQDPGLGLRLIYFSYDVKMKEKGDIPEGYSVSREKKERFSLILESASTNQTSMYLCACRSGQGATDTQYFGPGTRLTVL.

The rearrangement joins TRBV19 to TRBJ2-7; 7 nucleotides line up with TRBD1. In germline, CDR1 is LNHDA, CDR2 SQIVND (reference sequence). With V trimmed by 9 bases and J by 5 bases, 22 bases remained unmatched. The CDR3 contains 17 residues. The CDR3 sequence: CASGIFTYDRESHEQYF. CDR3 nucleotides: TGTGCCAGCGGGATATTCACCTACGACAGGGAAAGTCACGAGCAGTACTTC.

V and J are TRBV3-1 (or the pseudogene TRBV3-2) and TRBJ1-2; D unclear. Trimming pared 5 bases from V and 3 bases from J, leaving 7 bases between. Germline loops: CDR1 LGHDT, CDR2 YNNKEL (reference sequence). The CDR3 loop spans 12 amino acids. The CDR3 protein is CASSDGYYGYTF. DNA of the CDR3: TGTGCCAGCAGCGACGGGTACTATGGCTACACCTTC.